Below, 21 T cell receptor beta chains from the same sample are listed, as sequenced in a study of T cell responses to AZD1222 COVID-19 vaccine. This table comes from immunoSEQ multiplex PCR, and its TCRdb copy is limited to in-frame clones, with some not included. Of over 100,000 clones in the sample, about nine tenths were seen once. The starting material was peripheral blood, obtained on day 0 of AZD1222 vaccination. All receptors come from an adult in good health.

The chain carries TRBV28 and TRBJ1-2, with D hard to call. V was pared by 10 bases and J by 2 bases, with 11 bases between. This CDR3 region has 12 residues. CDR1 is MDHEN and CDR2 is SYDVKM in the germline V gene. The CDR3 DNA sequence: TGTGCCACGACGGGTCCCAACTATGGCTACACCTTC. This translates into CATTGPNYGYTF.

The V call is TRBV28, the J call TRBJ1-5; tentative D call: TRBD1 (6 bases). V was trimmed by 6 bases and J by 2 bases, leaving 20 bases between them. In germline, CDR1 is MDHEN, CDR2 SYDVKM. The CDR3 sequence is 17 residues long. The CDR3 DNA follows: TGTGCCAGCAGCCCCCGGGGGGGGCAGATTGGCAATCAGCCCCAGCATTTT. It codes for CASSPRGGQIGNQPQHF.

The chain joins TRBV11-2 to TRBJ2-1, with TRBD2 identical over 10 bases. The CDR3 extends over 17 amino acids. CDR1 is SGHAT and CDR2 is FQNNGV in the germline V gene. Trimming removed 2 bases from V and 3 bases from J; junction bases left unmatched: 7. The DNA of the CDR3 is TGTGCCAGCAGCTTACTAGCGGGAGAAGGAGTCTACAATGAGCAGTTCTTC. This encodes CASSLLAGEGVYNEQFF.

The genes are TRBV5-1 and TRBJ1-3, with D possibly matching TRBD1 (5 bases). V dropped 0 bases and J dropped 2 bases, with 9 bases sitting between them. The V gene's germline CDR1 is SGHRS and CDR2 YFSETQ. The CDR3 sequence is 15 residues long. Here the CDR3 DNA reads TGCGCCAGCAGCTTGGACTGGACAACTGGAAACACCATATATTTT. Translating gives CASSLDWTTGNTIYF.

This chain connects TRBV5-4 to TRBJ2-1; 9 positions agree with TRBD1. Germline assignment: CDR1 SGHNT and CDR2 YYREEE (reference sequence). V shed 2 bases, J shed 9 bases, and the junction held 6 bases outside the gene matches. The CDR3 is 14 amino acids. CDR3 loop: CASSLKTGGGEQFF. DNA for the CDR3: TGTGCCAGCAGCTTAAAAACAGGGGGCGGTGAGCAGTTCTTC.

This chain links TRBV11-3 with TRBJ2-1, with 12 bases aligning to TRBD2. V was clipped by 5 bases and J by 4 bases; unmatched bases: 3. The length of the CDR3 is 15 residues. CDR1 and CDR2 from the germline V gene are SGHNT and YENEEA. CDR3 in DNA: TGTGCCAGCAGCCTCGGACTAGCGGGGTACAATGAGCAGTTCTTC. Amino acids: CASSLGLAGYNEQFF.

This clone was detected once. The chain carries TRBV30 and TRBJ2-7, with D tentatively TRBD1 (6 bases). The CDR3 loop spans 12 amino acids. V was clipped by 5 bases and J by 3 bases, with 11 bases between them. CDR1 and CDR2 from the germline V gene are GTSNPN and SVGIG (reference sequence). The chain's CDR3 is CAWGGHIYEQYF. The CDR3, as DNA: TGTGCCTGGGGGGGACATATCTACGAGCAGTACTTC.

V and J are TRBV7-8 and TRBJ1-2; the D gene is possibly TRBD1 (5 bases). The CDR3 extends over 15 amino acids. In germline, CDR1 is SGHVS, CDR2 FQNEAQ. With 1 base removed from V and 5 bases from J, the gap between germline ends came to 14 bases. The CDR3 loop is CASSLGSGRSYGYTF. CDR3 sequence (DNA): TGTGCCAGCAGCTTAGGCTCAGGGAGGAGTTATGGCTACACCTTC.

The rearrangement uses TRBV5-4 and TRBJ2-1, with 7 bases aligning to TRBD2. The germline V gene has CDR1 SGHNT and CDR2 YYREEE (reference sequence). Trimming removed 4 bases from V and 6 bases from J; junction bases left unmatched: 4. The CDR3 contains 13 residues. The CDR3 sequence: CASSDGTTNEQFF. CDR3 coding DNA: TGTGCCAGCAGCGACGGGACTACCAATGAGCAGTTCTTC.

This chain connects TRBV10-1 to TRBJ1-1, with D unclear. V was clipped by 7 bases and J by 2 bases, with 11 bases between them. The CDR3 spans 13 residues. Germline CDR1 WNHNN, CDR2 SYGVQD (reference sequence). The CDR3 region is CASTDGFNTEAFF. The CDR3 nucleotides are TGCGCCAGCACAGACGGTTTCAACACTGAAGCTTTCTTT.

This chain links TRBV2 with TRBJ2-7; no clear D. Deletions cut 6 bases from V and 0 bases from J, with 12 bases between. CDR3 size: 14 residues. The germline CDR1 and CDR2 sequences are SNHLY and FYNNEI. The CDR3 DNA reads as TGTGCCAGCAGACCTCAAGCGAGCTCCTACGAGCAGTACTTC. As protein: CASRPQASSYEQYF.

Here the CDR3 reads CASSMTGGNRNSPLHF. The CDR3 DNA reads TGTGCCAGTAGTATGACAGGGGGAAATAGGAATTCACCCCTCCACTTT. The chain recombines TRBV19 with TRBJ1-6; 9 nucleotides agree with TRBD1. This CDR3 is 16 amino acids long. With V trimmed by 3 bases and J by 7 bases, 7 bases remained unmatched. The germline gives CDR1 LNHDA, CDR2 SQIVND (reference sequence).

This sequence joins TRBV18 and TRBJ1-2; D uncertain. V was shortened by 0 bases and J by 0 bases, with 5 bases between the two germline ends. Germline-derived CDR1 and CDR2 are KGHSH and LQKENI. This CDR3 contains 14 residues. The CDR3 nucleotides read TGTGCCAGCTCACCACCTGGATCTAACTATGGCTACACCTTC. Translating it yields CASSPPGSNYGYTF.

This clone has a handful of counts. The chain joins TRBV11-2 to TRBJ1-6; possible D gene TRBD1, 5 bases. Between the trimmed V and J ends, which lost 0 bases and 7 bases, there was a span of 10 bases. The CDR3 consists of 15 residues. The germline gives CDR1 SGHAT, CDR2 FQNNGV. For the CDR3, the DNA is TGTGCCAGCAGCTTAGATCCGGGGGGAAATTCACCCCTCCACTTT. Encoded protein: CASSLDPGGNSPLHF.

This chain links TRBV21-1 with TRBJ1-6; the table calls TRBD1, which could not be checked here. TRBV21-1 is noted as a pseudogene. This CDR3 has 15 amino acids. As DNA, the CDR3 is TGTGCCAGCACCCTCGAGGGGGCCGTAGAATCACCCCTCCACTTT. It specifies CASTLEGAVESPLHF.

This rearrangement joins TRBV28 to TRBJ1-2, with a possible D match to TRBD1 (6 bases). Germline V lookup: CDR1 MDHEN, CDR2 SYDVKM. Trimming stripped 3 bases from V and 4 bases from J, with 18 bases between. CDR3 size: 16 residues. CDR3 sequence (DNA): TGTGCCAGCAGTTTGGGGGGAAGGGGGGAAGGCTATGGCTACACCTTC. As protein: CASSLGGRGEGYGYTF.

V usage is TRBV11-2 and J usage is TRBJ1-1; the D is unclear. The CDR3 sequence is 13 residues long. V was pared by 3 bases and J by 0 bases, with 5 bases between. In germline, CDR1 is SGHAT, CDR2 FQNNGV. In nucleotides, the CDR3 is TGTGCCAGCAGCTTTGCCGTGAACACTGAAGCTTTCTTT. It yields the protein CASSFAVNTEAFF.

This clone came up once. The chain links TRBV4-1 to TRBJ1-5; D gene unclear. The length of the CDR3 is 11 residues. Germline CDR1 MGHRA, CDR2 YSYEKL. The V gene lost 0 bases and the J gene lost 10 bases, with 4 bases spanning the gap. The CDR3 loop is CASSQEVPQHF. CDR3 nucleotides: TGCGCCAGCAGCCAAGAGGTCCCCCAGCATTTT.

The CDR3 loop reads CASSMVGFPYEQYF. The DNA for the CDR3 is TGTGCCAGTAGTATGGTGGGATTCCCCTACGAGCAGTACTTC. J is TRBJ2-7 and V is TRBV19, with D unresolved. CDR3 length equals 14 residues. Germline CDR1 and CDR2: LNHDA and SQIVND (reference sequence). Trimming shortened V by 3 bases and J by 2 bases, and 11 bases separated the two germline ends.

J is TRBJ2-7 and V is TRBV3-1 (or the pseudogene TRBV3-2), with D maybe TRBD2 (5 bases). The germline V gene encodes CDR1 LGHDT and CDR2 YNNKEL (reference sequence). The CDR3 loop spans 15 amino acids. V was cut by 3 bases and J by 5 bases, with 17 bases left in between. CDR3 sequence reads: CASSQLKWGVDEQYF. The CDR3 coding sequence is TGTGCCAGCAGCCAGCTGAAGTGGGGAGTCGACGAGCAGTACTTC.

This clone occurred a few times. The chain is built from TRBV7-3 and TRBJ2-6; D might be TRBD2 (7 bases). Germline V gene lookup returns CDR1 SGHTA and CDR2 FQGTGA. CDR3 size: 16 residues. The V gene lost 5 bases and the J gene lost 0 bases, with 11 bases spanning the gap. The CDR3 region is CASSRGGSSGANVLTF. CDR3 coding DNA: TGTGCCAGCAGCCGCGGGGGCAGCTCTGGGGCCAACGTCCTGACTTTC.